The rows below give T cell receptor beta chains drawn from one sample of a study of regulatory T cells in long-lasting Graves disease. MiXCR was run by TCRdb on the multiplex PCR reads, yielding one entry per CDR3 protein. The data contain about 400,000 distinct CDR3 sequences, roughly 20% of them seen just once; the ten biggest clones take up around 21%. Sequencing used peripheral blood mononuclear cells (PBMCs), obtained when the disease was refractory, from a patient treated with antithyroid drugs. These receptors were collected from a female donor with Graves disease. Each CDR3 is given with its conserved first and last residue. The D gene is left open where the match is weak. Clone size is stated in some rows and not others, as once, few, many or a class when expanded.

TRBJ1-4 - TRBV7-9 - TGTGCCAGCAGCTTCTTTCCGAGGGGTAGCCGTGGTGAAAAACTGTTTTTT CASSFFPRGSRGEKLFF
TRBJ2-7 - TRBV14 TRBD1 TGTGCCAGCAGCCAAACTTCTGGGACAGGGTTTACCCCCTACGAGCAGTACTTC CASSQTSGTGFTPYEQYF
TRBJ1-2 many TRBV2 - TGTGCCAGCAGTCGGGATATCTATGACTACACCTTC CASSRDIYDYTF
TRBJ2-7 - TRBV5-1 - TGCGCCAGCAGCTTGGGGGCCGGACGCTCCTACGAGCAGTACTTC CASSLGAGRSYEQYF
TRBJ2-7 many TRBV11-2 TRBD1 TGTGCCAGCAGCTTAGGGATGGGACAGGGGAAGTACGAGCAGTACTTC CASSLGMGQGKYEQYF
TRBJ1-5 many TRBV6-1 - TGTGCCAGCAGTGCGCGAGATGTTCAGCCCCAGCATTTT CASSARDVQPQHF
TRBJ1-1 many TRBV27 - TGTGCCAGCGCTAGATTGAGGGGTGGAACTGAAGCTTTCTTT CASARLRGGTEAFF
TRBJ2-5 many TRBV20-1 - TGCAGTGCTAATACAGGGTTCCAAGAGACCCAGTACTTC CSANTGFQETQYF
TRBJ1-1 - TRBV18 - TGTGCCAGCTCACCCTACAAGGGTGCCACTGAAGCTTTCTTT CASSPYKGATEAFF
TRBJ2-2 few TRBV19 - TGTGCCAGTAGCAGGGGTGCAGGGGTGAGCACCGGGGAGCTGTTTTTT CASSRGAGVSTGELFF
TRBJ1-1 many TRBV30 - TGTGCCTGGAGTGAGGCGAACACTGAAGCTTTCTTT CAWSEANTEAFF
TRBJ2-7 - TRBV4-3 - TGCGCCAGCAGCCAAGATGCAGTGGGGGCGGGAGTCCACGAGCAGTACTTC CASSQDAVGAGVHEQYF
TRBJ2-6 few TRBV19 - TGTGCCAGTCTTCCGAATGGAAGGGGAGCCGGGGCCAACGTCCTGACTTTC CASLPNGRGAGANVLTF
TRBJ1-1 many TRBV6-2/TRBV6-3 TRBD1 TGTGCCAGCAGGCCGACAGGGGGGAACACTGAAGCTTTCTTT CASRPTGGNTEAFF
TRBJ2-7 many TRBV7-2 TRBD2 TGTGCCAGCAGCCTAGAAGCGGGAGGGCCGTACGAGCAGTACTTC CASSLEAGGPYEQYF
TRBJ2-2 - TRBV24-1 TRBD1 TGTGCCACCAGCCCGACGGGACAGGGGAGGACCGGGGAGCTGTTTTTT CATSPTGQGRTGELFF
TRBJ2-5 many TRBV6-2/TRBV6-3 - TGTGCCAGCAGTTACGGGGACCCAATCGAAGGGGAGACCCAGTACTTC CASSYGDPIEGETQYF
TRBJ1-5 - TRBV12-5 - TGTGCTAGTGGTTTGGTACAAGCGGGCTTAAATCAGCCCCAGCATTTT CASGLVQAGLNQPQHF
TRBJ2-2 few TRBV11-2 - TGTGCCAGCAGCTTATTTGCGGGGAACACCGGGGAGCTGTTTTTT CASSLFAGNTGELFF
TRBJ1-5 - TRBV7-6 - TGTGCCAGCAGCTTGGACGGAGTTCAGCCCCAGCATTTT CASSLDGVQPQHF
TRBJ2-3 - TRBV20-1 - TGCAGTGCTAGAGATTCCGGGGGAGATACGCAGTATTTT CSARDSGGDTQYF
TRBJ2-7 - TRBV20-1 TRBD2 TGCAGTGCTAGAGTTATAGCGGGAGACTACGAGCAGTACTTC CSARVIAGDYEQYF
TRBJ2-5 few TRBV29-1 - TGCAGCGTTGGGGGAGCTCCAGAGACCCAGTACTTC CSVGGAPETQYF
TRBJ2-5 - TRBV3-1 TRBD2 TGTGCCAGCAGCCGGAGAACGGCGGGAGTGAGTGGGACCCAGTACTTC CASSRRTAGVSGTQYF
TRBJ1-2 - TRBV7-2 - TGTGCCAGCAGCTTAGACGGGATTGGTGGTGGCTACACCTTC CASSLDGIGGGYTF
TRBJ2-5 many TRBV7-2 TRBD1 TGTGCCAGCAGCCCCACCGCCGGGACAGGGGGAAAAGAGACCCAGTACTTC CASSPTAGTGGKETQYF
TRBJ2-5 few TRBV7-9 - TGTGCCAGCAGCTCGACCTGGCTCGAAGAGACCCAGTACTTC CASSSTWLEETQYF
TRBJ1-2 few TRBV11-1 TRBD1 TGTGCCAGCGGAGTGACCAGGACAGGAGGAAACTATGGCTACACCTTC CASGVTRTGGNYGYTF
TRBJ2-2 many TRBV11-2 - TGTGCCAGCAGCTTAGCAGGGGGGATCGGGGAGCTGTTTTTT CASSLAGGIGELFF
TRBJ2-2 few TRBV19 TRBD2 TGTGCCAGTAGTATAACTAGCGGGAGGGTGAACACCGGGGAGCTGTTTTTT CASSITSGRVNTGELFF
TRBJ2-2 many TRBV11-1 TRBD1 TGTGCCAGCAGCAAAAGCAGGGGGACCGGGGAGCTGTTTTTT CASSKSRGTGELFF
TRBJ2-7 many TRBV28 - TGTGCCAGCAGCCTTTCGACAGAGAGCTCCTACGAGCAGTACTTC CASSLSTESSYEQYF
TRBJ2-2 - TRBV6-1 - TGTGCCATCGCTCCGGGTCTGGGGACCGGGGAGCTGTTTTTT CAIAPGLGTGELFF
TRBJ2-2 few TRBV6-5 - TGTGCCAGCAGTTACCGACGGTTTTCGAACACCGGGGAGCTGTTTTTT CASSYRRFSNTGELFF
TRBJ1-5 many TRBV2 - TGTGCCAGCACCCGGGACGGCAATCAGCCCCAGCATTTT CASTRDGNQPQHF
TRBJ2-7 - TRBV5-1 TRBD1 TGCGCCAGCAGCCCGACAGGGGTAAGCGAGCAGTACTTC CASSPTGVSEQYF
TRBJ1-2 - TRBV7-8 - TGTGCCAGCAGCTTTGGCTGGGGCTACACCTTC CASSFGWGYTF
TRBJ1-1 - TRBV6-1 - TGTGCCAGCACCGACGGGGCACCCGACCCTGAAGCTTTCTTT CASTDGAPDPEAFF
TRBJ2-6 many TRBV19 - TGTGCCACCGGAAACTCTGGGGCCAACGTCCTGACTTTC CATGNSGANVLTF
TRBJ2-7 many TRBV6-5 - TGTGCCAGCAGTTCGGGCGGGACGGCCTACGAGCAGTACTTC CASSSGGTAYEQYF
TRBJ1-1 many TRBV2 - TGTGCCAGCAGGGGGGGGGTGAACACTGAAGCTTTCTTT CASRGGVNTEAFF
TRBJ2-3 few TRBV11-2 - TGTGCCAGCAGCTTAGGGTGGGCCTCAGGCACAGATACGCAGTATTTT CASSLGWASGTDTQYF